These T cell receptor beta chains were read from a single sample in a study of cytomegalovirus exposure and HLA in healthy donors. Generated by immunoSEQ multiplex PCR, the TCRdb table keeps only in-frame clones and is missing some. This table holds about 50,000 clones, about 82% found once. The sample consisted of PBMCs. These receptors were collected from a man aged 25 to 40 in good health and CMV-seronegative. The CDR3 runs from the conserved cysteine through the conserved F or W. D genes are given only for firm matches. Clone size, where shown, is once, few, many, or a class for clones that have expanded.

.,TRBJ2-3,TRBV2,TRBD1,TGTGCCAGCAGAGACAGGGGGGCAACGCAGTATTTT,CASRDRGATQYF
.,TRBJ2-2,TRBV6-1,.,TGTGCCAGCAGTGAACCAGCTAGACTAGCGAACACCGGGGAGCTGTTTTTT,CASSEPARLANTGELFF
.,TRBJ2-7,TRBV7-9,TRBD1,TGTGCCAGCAGTGGGACAGGGGTCGCCTACGAGCAGTACTTC,CASSGTGVAYEQYF
.,TRBJ1-4,TRBV5-1,TRBD1,TGCGCCAGCAGCTTGGGGGCGGGACAGAATAATGAAAAACTGTTTTTT,CASSLGAGQNNEKLFF
few,TRBJ1-1,TRBV2,.,TGTGCCAGCAGTGGGAGTTTAGGGAACACTGAAGCTTTCTTT,CASSGSLGNTEAFF
few,TRBJ2-1,TRBV13,TRBD2,TGTGCCAGCAGCCCCCGGGGGGTGGACGGTGAGCAGTTCTTC,CASSPRGVDGEQFF
.,TRBJ2-7,TRBV7-3,.,TGTGCCAGCAGCTCCGGGCTCGCCGGGGGCGAGCAGTACTTC,CASSSGLAGGEQYF
.,TRBJ1-4,TRBV5-1,TRBD1,TGCGCCAGCAGCTCGTGGGGACAGGGAAATGAAAAACTGTTTTTT,CASSSWGQGNEKLFF
few,TRBJ2-7,TRBV5-1,.,TGCGCCAGCAGATTGGGATCCGGCACCAGGAGGGACTACGAGCAGTACTTC,CASRLGSGTRRDYEQYF
.,TRBJ1-1,TRBV2,.,TGTGCCAGCAAGCGTGGGGAGAGCACTGAAGCTTTCTTT,CASKRGESTEAFF
.,TRBJ2-7,TRBV9,TRBD1,TGTGCCAGCAGCGTTGGGACAGCCGGGACCTACGAGCAGTACTTC,CASSVGTAGTYEQYF
.,TRBJ1-4,TRBV10-3,.,TGTGCCATCAGCCCGACAGCAACTAATGAAAAACTGTTTTTT,CAISPTATNEKLFF
once,TRBJ2-5,TRBV2,.,TGTGCCAGCAGTTTGGACAGAAGTGAGACCCAGTACTTC,CASSLDRSETQYF
.,TRBJ1-1,TRBV7-9,TRBD1,TGTGCCAGCAGCTTCGGACAGGGGGAAGCTTTCTTT,CASSFGQGEAFF
.,TRBJ1-4,TRBV7-2,TRBD1,TGTGCCAGCAGCAAAAACAGGGGAATAAATGAAAAACTGTTTTTT,CASSKNRGINEKLFF
.,TRBJ2-7,TRBV6-5,TRBD1,TGTGCCAGCAGCCGGGACAGGGGCTACGAGCAGTACTTC,CASSRDRGYEQYF
once,TRBJ1-5,TRBV4-1,.,TGCGCCAGCAGCCAAGAGGCAGGGATGAATCAGCCCCAGCATTTT,CASSQEAGMNQPQHF
once,TRBJ1-6,TRBV13,TRBD1,TGTGCCAGCAGCTCCCGGGACAGGGACGCTTCACCCCTCCACTTT,CASSSRDRDASPLHF
.,TRBJ2-7,TRBV5-1,.,TGCGCCAGCAGCTTGGAGGCAGGGGAGTATTACGAGCAGTACTTC,CASSLEAGEYYEQYF
.,TRBJ2-1,TRBV7-8,.,TGTGCCAGCAGCTTCTTCGCTAGCGATTCCTACAATGAGCAGTTCTTC,CASSFFASDSYNEQFF
.,TRBJ1-5,TRBV28,TRBD1,TGTGCCAGCAGTTTATGGGGTAGCGTCCGGGACAGGGGGCTTCATAGCAATCAGCCCCAGCATTTT,CASSLWGSVRDRGLHSNQPQHF
few,TRBJ2-2,TRBV5-1,.,TGCGCCAGCAGCGTCCTGGACTCAAACGGGGAGCTGTTTTTT,CASSVLDSNGELFF
.,TRBJ2-6,TRBV28,.,TGTGCCAGCAGTTCGGCAGGGACTGGGGCCAACGTCCTGACTTTC,CASSSAGTGANVLTF
.,TRBJ2-2,TRBV5-1,TRBD1,TGCGCCAGCAGCTTGCAGACAGGGCAACGCGGGGAGCTGTTTTTT,CASSLQTGQRGELFF
.,TRBJ1-4,TRBV10-3,TRBD1,TGTGCCATCAGCAGGGGGCCCGCAACTAATGAAAAACTGTTTTTT,CAISRGPATNEKLFF
.,TRBJ1-5,TRBV30,TRBD1,TGTGCCTGGAGGAGGCCCGGGACAGGGCTTCAGCCCCAGCATTTT,CAWRRPGTGLQPQHF
.,TRBJ2-7,TRBV4-3,.,TGCGCCAGCAGCCAATCCGCAGGGCGCTACGAGCAGTACTTC,CASSQSAGRYEQYF
.,TRBJ2-3,TRBV7-9,TRBD2,TGTGCCAGCAGCCCTCTACCGGTAGCGGGAGACACAGATACGCAGTATTTT,CASSPLPVAGDTDTQYF
.,TRBJ1-5,TRBV19,TRBD1,TGTGCCAGCGGACAGGGGTCGGTTAGCAATCAGCCCCAGCATTTT,CASGQGSVSNQPQHF
.,TRBJ2-1,TRBV5-5,.,TGTGCCAGCAGCCAGGACGGGGACTCCCGCTACAATGAGCAGTTCTTC,CASSQDGDSRYNEQFF